These 17 T cell receptor beta chains were sequenced from one sample in a study of cytomegalovirus exposure and HLA in healthy donors. PCR involved 60 Vbeta and 13 Jbeta primers. Only in-frame clones appear in the TCRdb table, and some are missing; sequencing was by immunoSEQ multiplex PCR. The repertoire consists of fewer than 150,000 clones, with approximately 80% occurring once and the leading ten covering around 5%. What was sequenced was PBMCs. These receptors were collected from a male donor in good health and CMV-seronegative.

The CDR3 sequence: CASSYGRLNNEQFF. Here the CDR3 DNA reads TGTGCCAGCAGTTACGGGAGGCTTAACAATGAGCAGTTCTTC. The chain is built from TRBV6-5 and TRBJ2-1; D is possibly TRBD2 (6 bases). The CDR3 length is 14 residues. Between the trimmed V and J ends, which lost 2 bases and 5 bases, there was a span of 10 bases. Germline assignment: CDR1 MNHEY and CDR2 SVGAGI.

V gene TRBV5-1 combines with J gene TRBJ2-2; a weak D match, TRBD1 (5 bases). From germline, CDR1 is SGHRS and CDR2 YFSETQ. Trimming took off 0 bases at V and 6 bases at J, with 6 bases between the two ends. The CDR3 sequence is 13 residues long. DNA of the CDR3: TGCGCCAGCAGCTTGGAAGGGGCCGGGGAGCTGTTTTTT. It is translated as CASSLEGAGELFF. Combining the CDR3 with reference TRBV5-1 and TRBJ2-2 gives the whole variable domain KAGVTQTPRYLIKTRGQQVTLSCSPISGHRSVSWYQQTPGQGLQFLFEYFSETQRNKGNFPGRFSGRQFSNSRSEMNVSTLELGDSALYLCASSLEGAGELFFGEGSRLTVL.

The V gene is TRBV30, the J gene TRBJ2-6, with D perhaps matching TRBD1 (5 bases). The ends were cut back, 3 bases at V and 1 base at J, with 10 bases in the middle. The germline V gene has CDR1 GTSNPN and CDR2 SVGIG (reference sequence). CDR3 size: 15 residues. The CDR3 loop is CAWSVDSSGANVLTF. The CDR3 DNA follows: TGTGCCTGGAGCGTTGACAGTTCTGGGGCCAACGTCCTGACTTTC. Looking up the rest from reference TRBV30 and TRBJ2-6 gives the full variable domain: SQTIHQWPATLVQPVGSPLSLECTVEGTSNPNLYWYRQAAGRGLQLLFYSVGIGQISSEVPQNLSASRPQDRQFILSSKKLLLSDSGFYLCAWSVDSSGANVLTFGAGSRLTVL.

The rearrangement links TRBV5-1 to TRBJ1-2; TRBD1 aligns across 7 bases. The J segment lost 13 bases and the V segment lost 2 bases, leaving 5 bases of the junction unmatched. Germline CDR1 is SGHRS and CDR2 is YFSETQ. This CDR3 spans 11 amino acids. The CDR3 loop is CASSFGQESTF. CDR3 sequence (DNA): TGCGCCAGCAGCTTCGGACAGGAATCCACCTTC.

This sequence joins TRBV5-6 and TRBJ2-1; D is perhaps TRBD2 (5 bases). This CDR3 comprises 11 residues. V gave up 0 bases and J gave up 14 bases, with 9 bases separating them. Germline assignment: CDR1 SGHDT and CDR2 YYEEEE. The CDR3 reads CASSLGRSKFF. Here the CDR3 DNA reads TGTGCCAGCAGCTTGGGGAGGAGTAAGTTCTTC.

The genes are TRBV7-9 and TRBJ2-3, with 9 bases identical to TRBD1. CDR1 and CDR2 from the germline V gene are SEHNR and FQNEAQ (reference sequence). This CDR3 region has 17 residues. The junction had 12 bases not matched to a gene; V was cut back by 4 bases and J by 4 bases. CDR3 DNA: TGTGCCAGCAGCTCCGGTTCCGGGACAGGGAGCGCAGATACGCAGTATTTT. Its protein product is CASSSGSGTGSADTQYF.

The chain has TRBV4-2 and TRBJ2-1, with 9 bases identical to TRBD1. The CDR3 extends over 15 amino acids. J lost 9 bases, V lost 1 base, and 7 bases had no gene match. Germline CDR1 is LGHNA and CDR2 is YNFKEQ. CDR3 in amino acids: CASSQGGQGTREQFF. CDR3 sequence (DNA): TGTGCCAGCAGCCAAGGAGGACAGGGGACCCGTGAGCAGTTCTTC.

This clone was counted between two and nine times. The V call is TRBV7-2, the J call TRBJ2-7; TRBD1 is a possible D gene (6 bases). Germline V lookup: CDR1 SGHTA, CDR2 FQGNSA. CDR3 size: 13 residues. Trimming pared 5 bases from V and 3 bases from J, leaving 11 bases between. The CDR3 protein is CASSRQAVYEQYF. The CDR3 nucleotides read TGTGCCAGCAGCCGACAGGCAGTCTACGAGCAGTACTTC.

V gene TRBV4-3 combines with J gene TRBJ2-1; 9 bases are a match to TRBD2. The germline CDR1 and CDR2 sequences are LGHNA and YSLEER. V lost 0 bases and J lost 9; bases outside the gene matches: 6. The CDR3 loop spans 15 amino acids. The chain's CDR3 is CASSQDAGGPSEQFF. Written as DNA, the CDR3 is TGCGCCAGCAGCCAAGATGCGGGGGGGCCTTCTGAGCAGTTCTTC.

V gene TRBV9 combines with J gene TRBJ1-2; D is possibly TRBD1 (5 bases). The CDR3 sequence is 14 residues long. V was clipped by 2 bases and J by 6 bases, with 14 bases between them. Germline V gene sequence: CDR1 SGDLS, CDR2 YYNGEE. The DNA of the CDR3 is TGTGCCAGCAGCGTGGGGGAGGGCATGCATGGCTACACCTTC. Residues: CASSVGEGMHGYTF.

The chain uses TRBV7-9 and TRBJ1-2; the match to TRBD1 covers 8 bases. This CDR3 comprises 14 residues. Germline V gives CDR1 SEHNR, CDR2 FQNEAQ (reference sequence). V shed 2 bases, J shed 3 bases, and the junction held 2 bases outside the gene matches. The CDR3 DNA sequence: TGTGCCAGCAGCTTAAGACAGGGGCACTATGGCTACACCTTC. Protein sequence: CASSLRQGHYGYTF.

The V call is TRBV2, the J call TRBJ2-7; 7 positions match TRBD1. This CDR3 is 14 amino acids long. Germline values: CDR1 SNHLY, CDR2 FYNNEI. The V and J ends lost 9 bases and 7 bases, in that order; junction bases with no gene match: 15. The CDR3 reads CASHRQGAPGEQYF. DNA of the CDR3: TGTGCCAGTCACCGACAGGGAGCCCCAGGGGAGCAGTACTTC.

The chain carries TRBV9 and TRBJ2-2; the D gene is possibly TRBD1 (6 bases). Germline values: CDR1 SGDLS, CDR2 YYNGEE. Trimming removed 7 bases from V and 3 bases from J, with 7 bases in between. CDR3 length: 12 residues. The CDR3 reads CASGGYTGELFF. CDR3 sequence (DNA): TGTGCCAGCGGGGGCTACACCGGGGAGCTGTTTTTT. Full variable domain (rest looked up from reference TRBV9 and TRBJ2-2): DSGVTQTPKHLITATGQRVTLRCSPRSGDLSVYWYQQSLDQGLQFLIQYYNGEERAKGNILERFSAQQFPDLHSELNLSSLELGDSALYFCASGGYTGELFFGEGSRLTVL.

V and J are TRBV7-2 and TRBJ2-7, with D maybe TRBD1 (6 bases). V lost 1 base to trimming and J lost 3 bases, with 10 bases between them. Germline V gives CDR1 SGHTA, CDR2 FQGNSA. The CDR3 has 14 residues. The CDR3 here is CASSLESGHYEQYF. Here the CDR3 DNA reads TGTGCCAGCAGCTTAGAGTCGGGACACTACGAGCAGTACTTC.

This chain links TRBV4-3 with TRBJ1-6; no clear D gene. Looked up from germline, CDR1 is LGHNA and CDR2 is YSLEER. The CDR3 is 16 amino acids. Trimming pared 4 bases from V and 0 bases from J, leaving 10 bases between. The CDR3 is CASSLGSDSYNSPLHF. The CDR3 region has the DNA TGCGCCAGCAGCCTCGGCAGCGACTCCTATAATTCACCCCTCCACTTT.

The chain employs TRBV27 and TRBJ1-2, with 7 bases identical to TRBD1. Germline values: CDR1 MNHEY, CDR2 SMNVEV (reference sequence). V was pared by 2 bases and J by 6 bases, with 0 bases of the junction left unmatched. The CDR3 consists of 12 residues. The CDR3 nucleotides are TGTGCCAGCAGTTTACAGGGGGATGGCTACACCTTC. This translates into CASSLQGDGYTF.

This clone occurred many times. The chain uses TRBV7-2 and TRBJ2-2; D gene uncertain. The germline V and J ends were trimmed by 2 bases and 6 bases, with 13 bases remaining between them. The CDR3 loop spans 15 amino acids. Germline V CDR1 and CDR2: SGHTA, FQGNSA. CDR3 loop: CASSLILIGAGELFF. DNA of the CDR3: TGTGCCAGCAGCTTAATTTTAATAGGAGCCGGGGAGCTGTTTTTT. The variable domain in full, completed from reference TRBV7-2 and TRBJ2-2, reads GAGVSQSPSNKVTEKGKDVELRCDPISGHTALYWYRQSLGQGLEFLIYFQGNSAPDKSGLPSDRFSAERTGGSVSTLTIQRTQQEDSAVYLCASSLILIGAGELFFGEGSRLTVL.